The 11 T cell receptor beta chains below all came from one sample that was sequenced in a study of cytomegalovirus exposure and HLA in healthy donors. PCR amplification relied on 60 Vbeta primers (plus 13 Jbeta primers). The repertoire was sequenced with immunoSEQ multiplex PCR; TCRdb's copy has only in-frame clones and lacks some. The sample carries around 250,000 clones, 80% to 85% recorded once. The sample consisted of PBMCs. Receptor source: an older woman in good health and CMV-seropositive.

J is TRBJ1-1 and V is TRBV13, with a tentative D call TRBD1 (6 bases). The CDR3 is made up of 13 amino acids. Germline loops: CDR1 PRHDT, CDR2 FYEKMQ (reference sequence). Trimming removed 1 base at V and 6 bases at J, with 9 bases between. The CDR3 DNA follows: TGTGCCAGCAGCTTAGACAGGGACGCTGAAGCTTTCTTT. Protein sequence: CASSLDRDAEAFF.

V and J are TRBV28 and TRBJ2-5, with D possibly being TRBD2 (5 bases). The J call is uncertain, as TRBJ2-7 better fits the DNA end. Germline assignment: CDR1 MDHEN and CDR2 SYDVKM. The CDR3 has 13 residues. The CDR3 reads CASRHGGSTEQYF. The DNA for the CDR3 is TGTGCCAGCCGTCACGGTGGGAGTACCGAGCAGTACTTC.

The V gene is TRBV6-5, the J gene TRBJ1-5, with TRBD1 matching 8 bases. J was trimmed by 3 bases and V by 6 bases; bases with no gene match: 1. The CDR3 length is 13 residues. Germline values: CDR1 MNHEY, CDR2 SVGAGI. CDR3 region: CASRDRDNQPQHF. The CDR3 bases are TGTGCCAGCAGGGACAGGGACAATCAGCCCCAGCATTTT.

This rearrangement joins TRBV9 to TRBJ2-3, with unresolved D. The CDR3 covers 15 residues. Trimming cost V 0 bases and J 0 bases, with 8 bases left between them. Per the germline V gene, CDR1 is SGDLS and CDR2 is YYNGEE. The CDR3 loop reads CASSVAVVSTDTQYF. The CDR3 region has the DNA TGTGCCAGCAGCGTAGCTGTAGTGAGCACAGATACGCAGTATTTT.

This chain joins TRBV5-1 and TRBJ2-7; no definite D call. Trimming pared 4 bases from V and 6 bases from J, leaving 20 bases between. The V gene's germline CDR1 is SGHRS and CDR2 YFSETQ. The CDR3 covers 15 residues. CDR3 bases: TGCGCCAGCAGCCCCTCAGCCAACCCCTCGGGCGAGCAGTACTTC. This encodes CASSPSANPSGEQYF.

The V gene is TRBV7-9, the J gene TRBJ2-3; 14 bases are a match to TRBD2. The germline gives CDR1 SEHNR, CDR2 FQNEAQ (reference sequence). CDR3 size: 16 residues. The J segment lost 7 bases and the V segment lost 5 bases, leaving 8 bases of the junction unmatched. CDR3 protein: CASSTGLAGATHTQYF. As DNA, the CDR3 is TGTGCCAGCAGCACGGGACTAGCGGGAGCCACGCATACGCAGTATTTT.

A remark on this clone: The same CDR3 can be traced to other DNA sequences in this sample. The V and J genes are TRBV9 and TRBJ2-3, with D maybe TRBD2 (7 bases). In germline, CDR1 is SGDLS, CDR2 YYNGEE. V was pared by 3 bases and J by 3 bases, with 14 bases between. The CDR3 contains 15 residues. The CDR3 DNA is TGTGCCAGCAGCGAGGGGGGGACTATTACAGATACGCAGTATTTT. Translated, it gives CASSEGGTITDTQYF.

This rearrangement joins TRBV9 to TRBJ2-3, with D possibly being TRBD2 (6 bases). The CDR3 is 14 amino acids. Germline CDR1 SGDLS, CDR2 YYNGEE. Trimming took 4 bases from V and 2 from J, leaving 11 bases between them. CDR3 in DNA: TGTGCCAGCAGCACCCGGGGGAACACAGATACGCAGTATTTT. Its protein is CASSTRGNTDTQYF.

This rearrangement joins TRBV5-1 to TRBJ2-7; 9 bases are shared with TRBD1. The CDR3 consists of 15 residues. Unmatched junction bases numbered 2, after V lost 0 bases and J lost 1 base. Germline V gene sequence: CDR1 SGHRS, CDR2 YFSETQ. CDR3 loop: CASSLGTGASYEQYF. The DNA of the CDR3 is TGCGCCAGCAGCTTGGGGACAGGGGCGTCCTACGAGCAGTACTTC.

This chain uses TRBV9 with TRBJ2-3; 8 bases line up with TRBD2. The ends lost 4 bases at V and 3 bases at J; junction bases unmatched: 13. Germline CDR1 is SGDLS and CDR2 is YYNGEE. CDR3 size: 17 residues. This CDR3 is CASSPGGGELLTDTQYF. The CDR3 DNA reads TGTGCCAGCAGCCCCGGGGGGGGAGAGCTACTTACAGATACGCAGTATTTT.

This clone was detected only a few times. The CDR3 sequence is CASSQQGSGRSVYNEQFF. As DNA, the CDR3 is TGTGCCAGCAGCCAACAGGGTAGCGGGAGATCAGTGTACAATGAGCAGTTCTTC. The genes are TRBV11-2 and TRBJ2-1; 9 bases align to TRBD2. The junction had 15 bases not matched to a gene; V was cut back by 5 bases and J by 4 bases. This CDR3 is 18 amino acids long. Germline assignment: CDR1 SGHAT and CDR2 FQNNGV. Complete variable domain (other parts from reference TRBV11-2 and TRBJ2-1): EAGVAQSPRYKIIEKRQSVAFWCNPISGHATLYWYQQILGQGPKLLIQFQNNGVVDDSQLPKDRFSAERLKGVDSTLKIQPAKLEDSAVYLCASSQQGSGRSVYNEQFFGPGTRLTVL.